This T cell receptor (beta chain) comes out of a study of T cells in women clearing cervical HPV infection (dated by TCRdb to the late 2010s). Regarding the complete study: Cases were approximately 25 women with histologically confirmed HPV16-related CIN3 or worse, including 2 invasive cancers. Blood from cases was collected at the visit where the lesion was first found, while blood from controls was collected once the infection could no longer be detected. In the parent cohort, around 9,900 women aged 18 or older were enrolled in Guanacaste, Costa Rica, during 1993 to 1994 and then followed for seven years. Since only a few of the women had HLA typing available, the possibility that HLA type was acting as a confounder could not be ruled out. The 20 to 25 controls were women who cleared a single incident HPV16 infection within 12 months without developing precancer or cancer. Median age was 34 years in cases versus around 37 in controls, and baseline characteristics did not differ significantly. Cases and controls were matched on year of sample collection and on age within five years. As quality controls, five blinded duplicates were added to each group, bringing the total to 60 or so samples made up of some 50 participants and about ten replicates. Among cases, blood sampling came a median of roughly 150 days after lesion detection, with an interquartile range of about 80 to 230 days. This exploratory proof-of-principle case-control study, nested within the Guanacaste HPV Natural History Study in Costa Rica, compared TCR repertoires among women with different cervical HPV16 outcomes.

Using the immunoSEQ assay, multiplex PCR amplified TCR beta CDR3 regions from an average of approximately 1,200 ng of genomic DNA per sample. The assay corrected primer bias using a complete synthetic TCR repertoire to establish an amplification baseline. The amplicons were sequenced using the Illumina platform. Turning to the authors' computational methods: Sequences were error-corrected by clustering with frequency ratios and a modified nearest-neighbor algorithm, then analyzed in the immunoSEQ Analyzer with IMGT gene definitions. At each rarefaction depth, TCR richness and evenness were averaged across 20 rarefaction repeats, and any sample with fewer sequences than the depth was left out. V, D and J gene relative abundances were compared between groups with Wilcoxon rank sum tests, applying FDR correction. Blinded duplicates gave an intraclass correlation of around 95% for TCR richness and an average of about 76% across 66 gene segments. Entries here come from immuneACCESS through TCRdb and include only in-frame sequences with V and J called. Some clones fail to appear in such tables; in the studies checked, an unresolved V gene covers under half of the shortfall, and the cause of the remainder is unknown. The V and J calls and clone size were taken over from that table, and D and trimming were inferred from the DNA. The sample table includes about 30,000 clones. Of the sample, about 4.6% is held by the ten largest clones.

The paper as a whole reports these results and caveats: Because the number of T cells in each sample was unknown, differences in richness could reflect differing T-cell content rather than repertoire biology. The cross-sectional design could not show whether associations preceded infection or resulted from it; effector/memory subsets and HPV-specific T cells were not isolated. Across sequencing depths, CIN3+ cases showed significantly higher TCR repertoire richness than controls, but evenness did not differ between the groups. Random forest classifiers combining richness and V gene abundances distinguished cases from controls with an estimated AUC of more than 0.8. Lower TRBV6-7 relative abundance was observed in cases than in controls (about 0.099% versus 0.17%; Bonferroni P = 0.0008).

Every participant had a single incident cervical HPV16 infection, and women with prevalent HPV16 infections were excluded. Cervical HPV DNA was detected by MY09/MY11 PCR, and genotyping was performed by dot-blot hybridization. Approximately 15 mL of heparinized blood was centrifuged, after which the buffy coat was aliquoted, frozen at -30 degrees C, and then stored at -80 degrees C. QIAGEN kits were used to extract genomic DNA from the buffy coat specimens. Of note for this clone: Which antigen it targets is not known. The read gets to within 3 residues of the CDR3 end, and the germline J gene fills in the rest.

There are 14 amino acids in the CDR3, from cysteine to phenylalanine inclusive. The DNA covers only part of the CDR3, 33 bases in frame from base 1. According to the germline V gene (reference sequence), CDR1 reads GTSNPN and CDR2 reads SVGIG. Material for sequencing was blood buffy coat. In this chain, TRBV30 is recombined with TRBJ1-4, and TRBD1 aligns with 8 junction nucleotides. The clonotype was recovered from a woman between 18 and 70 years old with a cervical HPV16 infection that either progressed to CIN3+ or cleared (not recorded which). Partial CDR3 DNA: TGTGCCTGGAGTGTACTTGGACAGGGTGGGAAA. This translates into CAWSVLGQGGK. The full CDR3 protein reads CAWSVLGQGGKLFF.